This passage covers 14 T cell receptor beta chains from one sample sequenced in a study of identical twins. TCRdb re-called the 5' RACE reads with MiXCR, one entry per CDR3 protein. This sample has around 370,000 distinct CDR3 sequences, with around 9% found just once. Sequencing was done on a sample of naive T cells sorted from blood. These receptors were taken from a woman aged 45-59 years in good health.

This chain links TRBV15 with TRBJ2-3, with D unresolved. The V gene lost 0 bases and the J gene lost 8 bases, with 9 bases spanning the gap. The CDR3 contains 13 residues. Germline CDR1 reads LNHNV; CDR2 reads YYDKDF (reference sequence). CDR3 residues: CATSRDSTGTQYF. The CDR3, as DNA: TGTGCCACCAGCAGAGATAGTACCGGTACGCAGTATTTT.

The chain carries TRBV28 and TRBJ1-2, with 8 nucleotides matching TRBD1. The germline CDR1 and CDR2 sequences are MDHEN and SYDVKM. With V trimmed by 11 bases and J by 3 bases, 11 bases remained unmatched. This CDR3 region has 14 residues. The CDR3 DNA reads as TGTGCCCACCGGACAGGGAGGCTGGACTATGGCTACACCTTC. It translates to CAHRTGRLDYGYTF.

This clonotype was counted between two and nine times. The chain employs TRBV5-1 and TRBJ2-7, with 10 bases fitting TRBD2. The CDR3 has 15 amino acids. Trimming removed 5 bases from V and 5 bases from J; junction bases left unmatched: 10. Germline CDR1 reads SGHRS; CDR2 reads YFSETQ. The CDR3, as DNA: TGCGCCAGCAGGAACCTACCTAGCGGGAGAAACGAGCAGTACTTC. It translates to CASRNLPSGRNEQYF.

This clonotype was detected many times. J is TRBJ2-3 and V is TRBV4-2, with 9 bases identical to TRBD1. This CDR3 region has 16 residues. The ends lost 4 bases at V and 4 bases at J; junction bases unmatched: 9. Germline V gene sequence: CDR1 LGHNA, CDR2 YNFKEQ. CDR3 DNA: TGTGCCAGCAGCCCAGAGGTGACAGGGGGAGCAGATACGCAGTATTTT. Protein: CASSPEVTGGADTQYF.

The table lists this clonotype with a few counts. This rearrangement joins TRBV24-1 to TRBJ1-1; no clear D. This CDR3 comprises 14 residues. V lost 5 bases and J lost 0, with 9 bases in between. From germline, CDR1 is KGHDR and CDR2 SFDVKD. This CDR3 reads CATSGGGMNTEAFF. The CDR3 DNA is TGTGCCACCAGTGGTGGAGGGATGAACACTGAAGCTTTCTTT.

This clonotype was counted a few times. V is TRBV28 and J is TRBJ2-7, with 7 bases identical to TRBD2. Per the germline V gene, CDR1 is MDHEN and CDR2 is SYDVKM. This CDR3 spans 13 amino acids. Losses at the gene ends were 5 bases for V and 3 bases for J; bases not matched to a gene: 4. As DNA, the CDR3 is TGTGCCAGCAGTCTAGCGGTGCACTACGAGCAGTACTTC. This sequence encodes CASSLAVHYEQYF.

This clonotype was recorded a few times. The chain combines TRBV5-6 with TRBJ2-2, with a possible D match to TRBD1 (6 bases). This CDR3 has 18 amino acids. Germline assignment: CDR1 SGHDT and CDR2 YYEEEE. V lost 0 bases to trimming and J lost 3 bases, with 18 bases between them. CDR3 loop: CASSLAWWDIRDTGELFF. The CDR3 DNA reads TGTGCCAGCAGCTTGGCCTGGTGGGACATCCGAGACACCGGGGAGCTGTTTTTT.

This clonotype has ten or more counts. CDR3 protein: CASLGQSSYEQYF. In nucleotides, the CDR3 is TGTGCCAGCCTTGGACAGAGCTCCTACGAGCAGTACTTC. The rearrangement uses TRBV5-6 and TRBJ2-7; D may be TRBD1 (6 bases). The V gene's germline CDR1 is SGHDT and CDR2 YYEEEE. The germline V and J ends were trimmed by 7 bases and 0 bases, with 11 bases remaining between them. CDR3 length: 13 residues.

CDR3 sequence reads: CASSPRGPPTGELFF. The CDR3 DNA reads TGCGCCAGCAGCCCGAGGGGACCTCCCACCGGGGAGCTGTTTTTT. The rearrangement joins TRBV5-1 to TRBJ2-2; either TRBD1 or TRBD2 may fit D (5 bases each). The length of the CDR3 is 15 residues. The germline CDR1 and CDR2 sequences are SGHRS and YFSETQ. Trimming pared 4 bases from V and 4 bases from J, leaving 14 bases between.

This clonotype was seen a handful of times. The chain couples TRBV12-3 or TRBV12-4 to TRBJ2-5, with 12 positions matching TRBD2. V dropped 5 bases and J dropped 7; count of bases not matched to a gene: 8. The CDR3 extends over 15 amino acids. The CDR3 nucleotides are TGTGCCAGCAGTCCTGGACTAGCGGGATTGGTGACCCAGTACTTC. Encoded protein: CASSPGLAGLVTQYF.

This clonotype appeared many times. This chain links TRBV19 with TRBJ2-3; D is ambiguous. Trimming cost V 3 bases and J 2 bases, with 3 bases left between them. The CDR3 has 12 amino acids. The germline V gene encodes CDR1 LNHDA and CDR2 SQIVND (reference sequence). This chain's CDR3 is CASSMNTDTQYF. CDR3 bases: TGTGCCAGTAGTATGAACACAGATACGCAGTATTTT.

CDR3 nucleotide sequence: TGTGCCAGCGGATACAGGGATGATAGCAATCAGCCCCAGCATTTT. It codes for CASGYRDDSNQPQHF. The genes are TRBV6-5 and TRBJ1-5, with D perhaps matching TRBD1 (6 bases). The V end lost 8 bases, the J end lost 0 bases, and 14 bases lay between the germline ends. The CDR3 extends over 15 amino acids. Germline loops: CDR1 MNHEY, CDR2 SVGAGI.

This clonotype was found a few times. V and J are TRBV7-9 and TRBJ1-6, with 9 bases fitting TRBD1. V shed 4 bases and J 3 bases; nucleotides not matched to a gene: 4. The germline CDR1 and CDR2 sequences are SEHNR and FQNEAQ (reference sequence). This CDR3 has 16 residues. CDR3 sequence (DNA): TGTGCCAGCAGCTCAGTGGACAGGGGCTATAATTCACCCCTCCACTTT. It specifies CASSSVDRGYNSPLHF.

This clonotype was observed many times. This chain uses TRBV12-3 or TRBV12-4 with TRBJ2-1; D may be TRBD1 (5 bases). The length of the CDR3 is 12 residues. V shed 5 bases and J shed 5 bases, with 7 bases lying between them. CDR3 DNA: TGTGCCAGCAGTCCAGGGAACAATGAGCAGTTCTTC. Translating it yields CASSPGNNEQFF.